A single sample gave rise to the 9 T cell receptor beta chains below, sequenced in a study of Ad26.COV2.S vaccination and SARS-CoV-2 variants. The repertoire was sequenced with immunoSEQ multiplex PCR; TCRdb's copy has only in-frame clones and lacks some. The sample lists around 300,000 clones, about 89% occurring once. The treatment denotes: some 19 received Ad26.COV2.S at low or high dose, single or two shots; 5 received placebo; per-sample allocation not given. Sampling was performed 63 days after the first vaccine or placebo injection. The specimen comprised peripheral blood, sampled in a trial of Ad26.COV2.S vaccine versus placebo. All receptors derive from a person between 18 and 60 years old who received the Ad26.COV2.S COVID-19 vaccine or a placebo.

In its sample, this clone was seen once. The gene calls are TRBV24-1 and TRBJ2-1; 11 bases line up with TRBD2. Germline CDR1 reads KGHDR; CDR2 reads SFDVKD. This CDR3 region has 18 residues. The J segment lost 0 bases and the V segment lost 6 bases, leaving 9 bases of the junction unmatched. This chain's CDR3 is CATSSGTSGKSSYNEQFF. CDR3 coding DNA: TGTGCCACCAGTTCCGGGACTAGCGGCAAGAGCTCCTACAATGAGCAGTTCTTC.

This chain uses TRBV18 with TRBJ2-3, with TRBD1 matching over 8 bases. V lost 5 bases to trimming and J lost 2 bases; unmatched junction nucleotides: 6. Germline V gives CDR1 KGHSH, CDR2 LQKENI. This CDR3 has 15 residues. DNA of the CDR3: TGTGCCAGCTCAAAGAGGACAGGGACCACAGATACGCAGTATTTT. Its translation is CASSKRTGTTDTQYF.

This rearrangement joins TRBV18 to TRBJ2-3, with 7 bases lining up with TRBD2. CDR1 KGHSH and CDR2 LQKENI come from the germline V gene. Unmatched junction bases numbered 11, after V lost 0 bases and J lost 11 bases. This CDR3 has 15 residues. The CDR3 loop reads CASSPPDVAGDKQYF. The CDR3 region has the DNA TGTGCCAGCTCACCACCGGACGTCGCGGGAGACAAGCAGTATTTT.

The chain employs TRBV29-1 and TRBJ1-1; a possible D gene is TRBD1 (5 bases). Trimming pared 7 bases from V and 1 base from J, leaving 10 bases between. The CDR3 has 12 amino acids. CDR1 is SQVTM, CDR2 ANQGSEA, per germline. Here the CDR3 reads CSGNQGNTEAFF. Written as DNA, the CDR3 is TGCAGCGGCAACCAGGGGAACACTGAAGCTTTCTTT.

The chain has TRBV19 and TRBJ1-1; D remains unclear. The germline gives CDR1 LNHDA, CDR2 SQIVND (reference sequence). The CDR3 sequence is 14 residues long. The germline V and J ends were trimmed by 2 bases and 1 base, with 8 bases remaining between them. This CDR3 is CASSITRKNTEAFF. The CDR3 nucleotides read TGTGCCAGTAGTATAACTAGGAAGAACACTGAAGCTTTCTTT.

V usage is TRBV28 and J usage is TRBJ1-1; D is ambiguous. Trimming removed 6 bases from V and 3 bases from J, with 20 bases in between. Germline V CDR1 and CDR2: MDHEN, SYDVKM. This CDR3 is 16 amino acids long. The CDR3 loop reads CASSPSVARRDTEAFF. CDR3 nucleotide sequence: TGTGCCAGCAGCCCCTCGGTGGCCCGGAGGGACACTGAAGCTTTCTTT.

The V and J genes are TRBV6-5 and TRBJ1-5, with TRBD1 matching 7 bases. J was trimmed by 3 bases and V by 4 bases; bases with no gene match: 6. The CDR3 consists of 15 residues. Germline CDR1 reads MNHEY; CDR2 reads SVGAGI. The CDR3 spells CASSSGQQLNQPQHF. CDR3 nucleotides: TGTGCCAGCAGTTCGGGACAGCAACTCAATCAGCCCCAGCATTTT.

The V call is TRBV27, the J call TRBJ1-2; D may be TRBD1 (5 bases). V shed 3 bases and J shed 4 bases, with 9 bases lying between them. Germline V gives CDR1 MNHEY, CDR2 SMNVEV (reference sequence). The CDR3 totals 13 residues. The DNA for the CDR3 is TGTGCCAGCAGTTTGGCGCAGGGCTATGGCTACACCTTC. This gives the protein CASSLAQGYGYTF.

The chain uses TRBV10-2 and TRBJ1-1; 7 bases line up with TRBD1. Germline V gene lookup returns CDR1 WSHSY and CDR2 SAAADI. Germline trimming cut 1 base from V and 5 bases from J; bases unmatched to any gene: 7. The CDR3 covers 15 residues. The CDR3 loop reads CASSEWPGGGTEAFF. The CDR3 region has the DNA TGCGCCAGCAGTGAGTGGCCAGGGGGGGGGACTGAAGCTTTCTTT.